This entry lists 8 T cell receptor beta chains sequenced from one sample in a study of identical twins. TCRdb reprocessed the 5' RACE reads via MiXCR and lists one record per CDR3 protein. The table lists hundreds of thousands of distinct CDR3 sequences, under 9% of them singletons. This sample also appeared in a second study, on yellow fever vaccine responses in identical twins.

Sequencing was carried out using PBMCs. These receptors originate from a woman aged 18-29 years in good health.

The V gene is TRBV6-1, the J gene TRBJ1-6; the D is unclear. This CDR3 is built from 15 residues. Germline V gene data show CDR1 as MNHNS and CDR2 as SASEGT. V was cut by 8 bases and J by 0 bases, with 11 bases left in between. In DNA form, the CDR3 reads TGTGCCAGCTATAGGCCTAGCTCCTATAATTCACCCCTCCACTTT. This sequence encodes CASYRPSSYNSPLHF.

In this sample, this clonotype turned up many times. This chain joins TRBV7-9 and TRBJ2-2; TRBD1 matches at 7 bases. The length of the CDR3 is 14 residues. Germline V gene lookup returns CDR1 SEHNR and CDR2 FQNEAQ (reference sequence). J lost 4 bases, V lost 2 bases, and 1 base had no gene match. The CDR3 sequence is CASSLKGATGELFF. The CDR3, as DNA: TGTGCCAGCAGCTTAAAGGGGGCCACCGGGGAGCTGTTTTTT.

In its sample, this clonotype was seen many times. V is TRBV10-3 and J is TRBJ2-2; weak D call: TRBD1 (5 bases). The germline V gene has CDR1 ENHRY and CDR2 SYGVKD. This CDR3 is 13 amino acids long. Between the trimmed V and J ends, which lost 3 bases and 6 bases, there was a span of 8 bases. The CDR3 DNA reads as TGTGCCATCAGTGATCAGGGCTCCGGGGAGCTGTTTTTT. Its translation: CAISDQGSGELFF.

This clonotype was observed at least ten times. The chain has TRBV4-3 and TRBJ2-1; D perhaps matches TRBD1 (6 bases). Germline CDR1 is LGHNA and CDR2 is YSLEER. Trimming removed 1 base at V and 3 bases at J, with 13 bases between. This CDR3 comprises 16 residues. CDR3 loop: CASSQVGDKYYNEQFF. DNA for the CDR3: TGCGCCAGCAGCCAAGTTGGGGACAAGTACTACAATGAGCAGTTCTTC.

CDR3 protein: CASSLRLDPYGYTF. Written as DNA, the CDR3 is TGTGCCAGCAGCTTACGACTGGACCCCTATGGCTACACCTTC. The rearrangement joins TRBV3-1 to TRBJ1-2; no clear D gene. The CDR3 covers 14 residues. Germline values: CDR1 LGHDT, CDR2 YNNKEL (reference sequence). V lost 5 bases and J lost 4, with 14 bases in between.

This clonotype has just a few counts. This chain links TRBV7-9 with TRBJ2-1; 10 nucleotides match TRBD2. Germline V gene sequence: CDR1 SEHNR, CDR2 FQNEAQ (reference sequence). The CDR3 consists of 14 residues. Losses at the gene ends were 2 bases for V and 12 bases for J; bases not matched to a gene: 7. The DNA for the CDR3 is TGTGCCAGCAGCTTATCGGGGCTAGCGGGAGCGCAGTTCTTC. Translating gives CASSLSGLAGAQFF.

This clonotype was seen a handful of times. J is TRBJ2-1 and V is TRBV7-3; 8 bases line up with TRBD2. V lost 4 bases and J lost 0; bases outside the gene matches: 5. The germline V gene has CDR1 SGHTA and CDR2 FQGTGA. The CDR3 has 16 amino acids. CDR3 loop: CASSSTSGISYNEQFF. In DNA form, the CDR3 reads TGTGCCAGCAGCTCTACTAGCGGAATCTCCTACAATGAGCAGTTCTTC.

This clonotype was detected ten times or more. The rearrangement uses TRBV2 and TRBJ1-1; no reliable D call. The CDR3 contains 12 residues. Germline-derived CDR1 and CDR2 are SNHLY and FYNNEI. V dropped 6 bases and J dropped 1 base, with 6 bases sitting between them. CDR3 sequence (DNA): TGTGCCAGCAGCGAGCAGAACACTGAAGCTTTCTTT. Amino acids: CASSEQNTEAFF. Complete variable domain (other parts from reference TRBV2 and TRBJ1-1): EPEVTQTPSHQVTQMGQEVILRCVPISNHLYFYWYRQILGQKVEFLVSFYNNEISEKSEIFDDQFSVERPDGSNFTLKIRSTKLEDSAMYFCASSEQNTEAFFGQGTRLTVV.